This TCR beta chain was sequenced during a study of vaccination and CD4 T cells after COVID-19 (dated by TCRdb to between 2020 and 2023). In terms of the full investigation: Every convalescent patient had a positive nasal swab PCR test for SARS-CoV-2, with mild disease in roughly 10 patients and severe disease in one. Post-COVID blood samples were collected from convalescent patients a median of about 92 days after diagnosis, with a range of roughly 30 to 161 days. As controls, cultures received a CEFX viral epitope pool (the positive control), an HIV-1 Nef peptide pool (the negative control), or no peptide at all. Six males and four females were included in the convalescent cohort, with two Hispanic individuals, seven Caucasians, two Asians and one multiracial person represented. For stimulating the cultures, overlapping spike peptide pools were used, derived from SARS-CoV-2 as well as from the common cold coronaviruses HCoV-NL63, HCoV-OC43 and HCoV-229E. Two doses of either the Pfizer-BioNTech BNT162b2 vaccine (n=8) or the Moderna mRNA-1273 vaccine (n=2) were administered to participants. The time from the second vaccine dose to post-vaccine blood sampling had a median of around 72 days and ranged from roughly 12 to 241 days. In around 9 COVID-19 convalescent patients and a few infection-naive healthy vaccine recipients, researchers compared the spike-specific CD4+ TCR repertoire from before mRNA vaccination with the repertoire from after.

Sequences DFQATT (CDR1) and SNEGSKA (CDR2) are obtained from the germline V gene (reference sequence). Its CDR3 holds 14 amino acids, cysteine through phenylalanine. Only CDR3 DNA remains: 42 bases, in frame from the first base. Trimming takes 6 bases from V and 1 base from J, and the germline ends sit 15 bases apart. The treatment or condition label here, explained by the study, means: roughly ten-day PBMC culture with coronavirus spike peptide pools or control peptides (ViraFEST assay). The ViraFEST assay was used in the study, in which antigen-specific T cells were expanded with peptide pools and expanded clonotypes were subsequently identified by TCR sequencing. Positive SARS-CoV-2 PCR tests in the convalescent patients dated from March to December 2020, before Alpha, Beta and Delta variants emerged in the United States. PBMCs were cultured at 1.5 million to 2.5 million per well in IMDM supplemented with about 5.5% human AB serum and roughly 10 IU/ml IL-2, with approximately 11 ug/ml peptide pools added. On days 3 and 7, half of the culture medium was replaced with fresh IL-2-containing medium. CD4+ T cells were isolated after 10 days of culture through negative selection using the EasySep CD4+ T cell isolation kit. Ficoll-Paque Plus gradient centrifugation was used to isolate PBMCs from whole blood, and the isolated PBMCs were then either used fresh or cryopreserved at -140C. Culture conditions were generally each tested in triplicate wells.

Study-wide findings and limitations: Among convalescent patients, a median about 86% of the SARS-CoV-2-reactive clones seen after vaccination appeared only after vaccination, which suggests priming specific to the vaccine. Although the median number of SARS-CoV-2-reactive clonotypes went up from some 23 after infection to roughly 40 after vaccination, the increase was not significant. The number of convalescent patients in the study was relatively small, and the study did not examine early timepoints following natural infection. Nearly all vaccine-specific clones in convalescent patients (304 of 307) were mono-reactive for SARS-CoV-2 spike rather than cross-reactive with common cold coronaviruses.

Libraries were constructed by PCR. At the Johns Hopkins FTIC core, DNA from the cultured CD4+ T cells underwent TCR sequencing with the Oncomine TCR Beta short-read assay. The QIAamp micro DNA kit was used to extract genomic DNA from the cultured CD4+ T cells. Oncomine TCR Beta libraries from cultured CD4+ T cells were pooled using unique dual indexes and sequenced on an Illumina iSeq 100. From the authors' description of their analysis: Non-productive sequences were removed, and CDR3s not starting with C, not ending with F or W, or shorter than 7 amino acids were discarded. Antigen-specific clonotypes were identified using the MANAFEST web application through comparison of peptide-stimulated wells with reference and other culture wells. An FDR below 0.05, an odds ratio above 5, and a productive frequency above 0.1% in at least two of three replicate wells were required for clones to be considered positive. A clonotype counted as cross-reactive if it showed significant expansion both in the SARS-CoV-2 spike wells and in at least one common cold coronavirus spike condition. Similarity between CDR3 sequences was evaluated in R version 3.6.1 using Levenshtein distances (stringdist) and unrooted phylogenetic trees (ape). TCRdb reran the public reads through fastp at Q25 and MiXCR, keeping productive beta chains. Merged by CDR3 protein, the rows form single entries marked with the most common genes and DNA. TCRdb, not the original authors, processed these V and J calls. The sample data list 15,000 or so distinct CDR3 sequences, and around three quarters of these were observed just once. The ten biggest clones cover 17% of the sample.

Concerning this clonotype: Its target antigen remains unknown. There are no base qualities to consult, and no much larger clone falls within one base.

The material sequenced was CD4+ T cells from blood, cultured in vitro. This receptor was obtained from a human donor who had recovered from COVID-19. The rearrangement joined TRBV20-1 to TRBJ1-1, with no confident D gene call. The CDR3 here reads CSALPWGPNTEAFF. The DNA is as follows: TGCAGTGCCCTCCCCTGGGGTCCGAACACTGAAGCTTTCTTT.